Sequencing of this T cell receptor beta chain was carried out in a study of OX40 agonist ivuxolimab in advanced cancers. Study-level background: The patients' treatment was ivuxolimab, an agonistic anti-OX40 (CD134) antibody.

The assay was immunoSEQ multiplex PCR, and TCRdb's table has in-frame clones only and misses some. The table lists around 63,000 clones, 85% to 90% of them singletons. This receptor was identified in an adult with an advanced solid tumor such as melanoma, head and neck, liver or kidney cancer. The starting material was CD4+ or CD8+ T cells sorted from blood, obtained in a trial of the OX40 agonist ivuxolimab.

Here the CDR3 reads CASTETSSVSTDTQYF. The CDR3 coding sequence is TGTGCCAGCACCGAAACCTCTAGCGTTAGCACAGATACGCAGTATTTT. This sequence joins TRBV2 and TRBJ2-3; a weak D match, TRBD2 (6 bases). The CDR3 extends over 16 amino acids. V was cut by 7 bases and J by 0 bases, with 17 bases left in between. The germline V gene has CDR1 SNHLY and CDR2 FYNNEI.